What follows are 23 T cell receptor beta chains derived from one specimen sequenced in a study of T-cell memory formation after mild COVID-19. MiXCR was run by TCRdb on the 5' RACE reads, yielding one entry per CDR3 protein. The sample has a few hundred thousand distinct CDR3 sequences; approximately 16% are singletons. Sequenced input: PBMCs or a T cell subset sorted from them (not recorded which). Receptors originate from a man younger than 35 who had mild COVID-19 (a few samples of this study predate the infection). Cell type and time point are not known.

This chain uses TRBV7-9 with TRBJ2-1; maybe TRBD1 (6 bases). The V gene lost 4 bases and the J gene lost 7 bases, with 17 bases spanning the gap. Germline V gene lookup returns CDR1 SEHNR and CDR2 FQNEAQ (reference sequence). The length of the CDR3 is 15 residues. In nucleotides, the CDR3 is TGTGCCAGCAGCTCGATACAGGGATTCGAGAATGAGCAGTTCTTC. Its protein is CASSSIQGFENEQFF.

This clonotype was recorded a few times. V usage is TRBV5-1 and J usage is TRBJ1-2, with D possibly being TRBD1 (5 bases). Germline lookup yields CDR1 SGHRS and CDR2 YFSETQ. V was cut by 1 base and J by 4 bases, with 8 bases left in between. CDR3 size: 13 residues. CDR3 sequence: CASSLTTGYGYTF. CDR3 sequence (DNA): TGCGCCAGCAGCTTGACCACAGGCTATGGCTACACCTTC.

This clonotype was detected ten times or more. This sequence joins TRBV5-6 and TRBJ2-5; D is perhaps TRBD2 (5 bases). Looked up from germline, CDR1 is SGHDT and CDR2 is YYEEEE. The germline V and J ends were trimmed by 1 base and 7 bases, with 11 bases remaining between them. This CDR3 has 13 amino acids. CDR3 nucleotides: TGTGCCAGCAGCTTGTCCCCTCGGGGGACCCAGTACTTC. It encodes CASSLSPRGTQYF.

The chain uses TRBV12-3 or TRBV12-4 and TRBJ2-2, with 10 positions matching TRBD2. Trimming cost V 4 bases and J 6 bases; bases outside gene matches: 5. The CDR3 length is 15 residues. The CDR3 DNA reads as TGTGCCAGCAGTTCGCGGGGGACTAGCGCCGGGGAGCTGTTTTTT. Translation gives CASSSRGTSAGELFF.

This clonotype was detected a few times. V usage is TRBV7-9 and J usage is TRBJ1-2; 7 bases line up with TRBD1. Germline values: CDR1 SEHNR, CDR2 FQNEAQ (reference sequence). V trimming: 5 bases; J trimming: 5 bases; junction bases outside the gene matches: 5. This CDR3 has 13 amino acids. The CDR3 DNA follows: TGTGCCAGCAGCGCGGGACAGACATATGGCTACACCTTC. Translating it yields CASSAGQTYGYTF. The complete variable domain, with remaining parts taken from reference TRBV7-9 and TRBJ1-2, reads DTGVSQNPRHKITKRGQNVTFRCDPISEHNRLYWYRQTLGQGPEFLTYFQNEAQLEKSRLLSDRFSAERPKGSFSTLEIQRTEQGDSAMYLCASSAGQTYGYTFGSGTRLTVV.

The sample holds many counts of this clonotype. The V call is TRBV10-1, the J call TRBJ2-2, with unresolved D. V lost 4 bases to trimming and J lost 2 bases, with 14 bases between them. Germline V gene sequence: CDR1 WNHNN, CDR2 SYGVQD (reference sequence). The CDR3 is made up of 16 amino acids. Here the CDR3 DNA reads TGCGCCAGCAGTGCCACACTGGACCTAAACACCGGGGAGCTGTTTTTT. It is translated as CASSATLDLNTGELFF.

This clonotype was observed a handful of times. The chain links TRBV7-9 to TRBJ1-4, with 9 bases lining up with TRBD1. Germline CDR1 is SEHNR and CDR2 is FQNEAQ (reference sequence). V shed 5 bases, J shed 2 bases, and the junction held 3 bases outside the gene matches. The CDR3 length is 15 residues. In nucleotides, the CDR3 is TGTGCCAGCAGCCCCGGGACAGGGACTAATGAAAAACTGTTTTTT. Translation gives CASSPGTGTNEKLFF.

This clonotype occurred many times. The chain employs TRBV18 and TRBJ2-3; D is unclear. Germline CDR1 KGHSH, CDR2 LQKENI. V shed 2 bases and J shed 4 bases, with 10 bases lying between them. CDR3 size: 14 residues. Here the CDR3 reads CASSPVRSADTQYF. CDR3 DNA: TGTGCCAGCTCACCAGTAAGGAGCGCAGATACGCAGTATTTT.

The CDR3: CASSLLDSGGYTF. The DNA for the CDR3 is TGTGCCAGCAGCTTGCTAGATTCAGGTGGCTACACCTTC. The V gene is TRBV5-6, the J gene TRBJ1-2; no clear D. Germline V gives CDR1 SGHDT, CDR2 YYEEEE. The CDR3 is 13 residues long. Deletions cut 1 base from V and 7 bases from J, with 11 bases between.

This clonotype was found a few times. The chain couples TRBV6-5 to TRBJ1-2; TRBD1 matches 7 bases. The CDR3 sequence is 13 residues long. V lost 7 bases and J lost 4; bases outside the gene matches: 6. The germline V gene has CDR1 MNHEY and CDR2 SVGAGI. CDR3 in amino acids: CASTGDSVYGYTF. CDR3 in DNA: TGTGCCAGCACCGGGGACAGTGTCTATGGCTACACCTTC.

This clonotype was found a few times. Here the CDR3 reads CASTGGRGDTQYF. The DNA for the CDR3 is TGTGCCAGCACAGGGGGCCGTGGAGATACGCAGTATTTT. J is TRBJ2-3 and V is TRBV6-5; TRBD1 matches 8 bases. Trimming at V came to 7 bases and at J to 5 bases, leaving 5 bases not matched to a gene. The V gene's germline CDR1 is MNHEY and CDR2 SVGAGI. The CDR3 sequence is 13 residues long.

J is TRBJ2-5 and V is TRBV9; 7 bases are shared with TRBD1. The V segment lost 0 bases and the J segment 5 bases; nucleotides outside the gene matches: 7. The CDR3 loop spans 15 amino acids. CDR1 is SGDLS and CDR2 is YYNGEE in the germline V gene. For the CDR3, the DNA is TGTGCCAGCAGCGTAGGGACAGGTTTTGTGGAGACCCAGTACTTC. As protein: CASSVGTGFVETQYF. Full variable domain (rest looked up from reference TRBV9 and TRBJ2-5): DSGVTQTPKHLITATGQRVTLRCSPRSGDLSVYWYQQSLDQGLQFLIQYYNGEERAKGNILERFSAQQFPDLHSELNLSSLELGDSALYFCASSVGTGFVETQYFGPGTRLLVL.

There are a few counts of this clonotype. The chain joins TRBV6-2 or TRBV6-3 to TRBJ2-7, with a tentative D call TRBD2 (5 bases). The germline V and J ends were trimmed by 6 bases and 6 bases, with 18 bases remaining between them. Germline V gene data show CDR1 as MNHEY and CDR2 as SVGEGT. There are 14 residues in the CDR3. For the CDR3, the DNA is TGTGCCAGCAGCCTTCGGGGTCACGCGTCCGAGCAGTACTTC. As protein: CASSLRGHASEQYF.

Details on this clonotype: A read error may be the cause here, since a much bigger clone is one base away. CDR3 sequence reads: CASSPITDTQYF. The CDR3 nucleotides are TGTGCCAGCAGCCCCATCACAGATACGCAGTATTTT. The V and J genes are TRBV7-2 and TRBJ2-3, with unresolved D. Germline CDR1 reads SGHTA; CDR2 reads FQGNSA. Trimming stripped 5 bases from V and 2 bases from J, with 5 bases between. The CDR3 length is 12 residues.

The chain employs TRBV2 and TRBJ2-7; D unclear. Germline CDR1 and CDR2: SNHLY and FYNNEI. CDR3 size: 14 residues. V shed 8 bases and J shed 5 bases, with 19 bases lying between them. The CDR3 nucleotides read TGTGCCAGCGGGTATTTTTTCCAGCGCCACGAGCAGTACTTC. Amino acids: CASGYFFQRHEQYF.

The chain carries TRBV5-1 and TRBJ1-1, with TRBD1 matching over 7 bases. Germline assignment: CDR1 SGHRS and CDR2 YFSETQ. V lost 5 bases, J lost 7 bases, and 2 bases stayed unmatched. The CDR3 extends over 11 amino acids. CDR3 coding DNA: TGCGCCAGCAGAGGACAGGTTGAAGCTTTCTTT. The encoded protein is CASRGQVEAFF. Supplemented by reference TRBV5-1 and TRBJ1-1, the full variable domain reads KAGVTQTPRYLIKTRGQQVTLSCSPISGHRSVSWYQQTPGQGLQFLFEYFSETQRNKGNFPGRFSGRQFSNSRSEMNVSTLELGDSALYLCASRGQVEAFFGQGTRLTVV.

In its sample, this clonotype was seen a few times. CDR3 coding DNA: TGTGCCAGCAGTCAAACAGCTGGGGAGCAGTACGTC. Its protein product is CASSQTAGEQYV. V is TRBV6-2 or TRBV6-3 and J is TRBJ2-7; no clear D. The CDR3 loop spans 12 amino acids. Per the germline V gene, CDR1 is MNHEY and CDR2 is SVGEGT. The V gene lost 5 bases and the J gene lost 7 bases, with 12 bases spanning the gap.

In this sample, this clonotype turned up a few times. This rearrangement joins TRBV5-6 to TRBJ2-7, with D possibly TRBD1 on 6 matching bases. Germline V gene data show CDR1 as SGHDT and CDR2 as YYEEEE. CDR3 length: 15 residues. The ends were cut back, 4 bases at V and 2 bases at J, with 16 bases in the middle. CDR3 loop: CASSPDQGRPYEQYF. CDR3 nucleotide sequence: TGTGCCAGCAGCCCCGATCAGGGGAGACCCTACGAGCAGTACTTC.

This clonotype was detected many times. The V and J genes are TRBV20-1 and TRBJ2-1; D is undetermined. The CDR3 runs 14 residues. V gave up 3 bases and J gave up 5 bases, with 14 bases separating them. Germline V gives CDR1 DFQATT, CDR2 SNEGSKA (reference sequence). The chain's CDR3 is CSASLRYHHNEQFF. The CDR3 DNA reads TGCAGTGCTAGTCTGCGATACCACCACAATGAGCAGTTCTTC.

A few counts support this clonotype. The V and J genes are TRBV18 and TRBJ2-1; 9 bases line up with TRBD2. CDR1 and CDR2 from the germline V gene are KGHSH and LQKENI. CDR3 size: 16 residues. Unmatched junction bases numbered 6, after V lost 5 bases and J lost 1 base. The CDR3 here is CASSSSGGGSYNEQFF. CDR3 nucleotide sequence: TGTGCCAGCTCAAGTAGCGGGGGCGGGTCCTACAATGAGCAGTTCTTC.

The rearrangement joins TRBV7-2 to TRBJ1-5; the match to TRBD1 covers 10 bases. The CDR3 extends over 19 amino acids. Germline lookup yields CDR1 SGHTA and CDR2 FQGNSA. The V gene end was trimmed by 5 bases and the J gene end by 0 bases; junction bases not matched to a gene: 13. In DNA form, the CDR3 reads TGTGCCAGCAGCCTTAGAATGGGACAGGGGCCGTATAGCAATCAGCCCCAGCATTTT. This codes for CASSLRMGQGPYSNQPQHF.

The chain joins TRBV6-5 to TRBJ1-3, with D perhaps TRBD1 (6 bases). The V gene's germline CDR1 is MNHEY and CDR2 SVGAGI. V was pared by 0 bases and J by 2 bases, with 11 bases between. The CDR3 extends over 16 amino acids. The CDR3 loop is CASSYSLQGTGNTIYF. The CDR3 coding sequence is TGTGCCAGCAGTTACTCCCTGCAGGGGACTGGAAACACCATATATTTT.

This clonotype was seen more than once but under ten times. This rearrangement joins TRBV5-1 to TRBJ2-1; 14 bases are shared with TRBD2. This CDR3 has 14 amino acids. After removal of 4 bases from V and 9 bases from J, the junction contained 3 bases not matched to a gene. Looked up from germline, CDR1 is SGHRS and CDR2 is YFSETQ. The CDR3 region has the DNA TGCGCCAGCAGCCCGACTAGCGGGGGGGGTGAGCAGTTCTTC. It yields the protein CASSPTSGGGEQFF. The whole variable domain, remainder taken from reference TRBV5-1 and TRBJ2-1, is KAGVTQTPRYLIKTRGQQVTLSCSPISGHRSVSWYQQTPGQGLQFLFEYFSETQRNKGNFPGRFSGRQFSNSRSEMNVSTLELGDSALYLCASSPTSGGGEQFFGPGTRLTVL.